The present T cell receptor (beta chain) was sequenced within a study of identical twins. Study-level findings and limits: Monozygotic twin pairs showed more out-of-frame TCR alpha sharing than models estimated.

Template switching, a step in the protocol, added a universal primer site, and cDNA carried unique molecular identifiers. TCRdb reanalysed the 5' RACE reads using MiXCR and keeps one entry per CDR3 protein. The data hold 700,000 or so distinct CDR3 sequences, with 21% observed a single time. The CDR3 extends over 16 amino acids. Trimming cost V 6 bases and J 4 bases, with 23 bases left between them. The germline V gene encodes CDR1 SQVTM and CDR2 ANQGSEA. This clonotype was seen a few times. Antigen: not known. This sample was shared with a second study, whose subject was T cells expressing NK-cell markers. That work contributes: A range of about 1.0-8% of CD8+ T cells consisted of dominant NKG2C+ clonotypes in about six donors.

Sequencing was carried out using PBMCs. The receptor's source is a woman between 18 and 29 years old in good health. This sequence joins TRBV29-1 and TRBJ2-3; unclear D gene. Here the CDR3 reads CSVRSLGKRIPDTQYF. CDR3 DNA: TGCAGCGTCAGATCCTTGGGAAAAAGAATACCAGATACGCAGTATTTT.